Detailed here is one T cell receptor (beta chain). The antigen remains unidentified. The data belong to a study of T cell repertoires in cytomegalovirus infection. The germline CDR1 and CDR2 sequences are SNHLY and FYNNEI. CDR3 length: 15 amino acids. Trimming took 2 bases from V and 3 from J, leaving 14 bases between them. One entry per CDR3 protein, called by TCRdb with MiXCR from the reads. The sample consists of 700,000 to 850,000 distinct CDR3 sequences, about 31% of them appearing once. The rearrangement uses TRBV2 and TRBJ2-7, with D tentatively TRBD1 (5 bases). The source material was cultured CD8+ T cells from PBMCs, sampled from culture after CMV antigen stimulation. The TCR originated in a human donor in good health (CMV status not recorded). Some clones in this sample may be carry-over from other donors' samples. The CDR3 sequence is CASSERSRRGYEQYF. In DNA form, the CDR3 reads TGTGCCAGCAGTGAAAGGTCAAGAAGGGGCTACGAGCAGTACTTC.